A single sample gave rise to the 10 T cell receptor beta chains below, sequenced in a study of vaccination effects on CD4 cells after COVID-19. Sequencing was performed with immunoSEQ multiplex PCR; in TCRdb, only in-frame clones are kept and a portion is missing. The data contain tens of thousands of clones, around four fifths of them singletons. The antigens for these receptors are not known. Before sequencing, viral peptide pools were used by the ViraFEST assay to expand antigen-specific CD4+ T cells. Culture proceeded for 10 days, and CD4+ T cells were then isolated. Source: CD4+ T cells from PBMCs cultured with HCoV-229E spike peptides, taken before COVID-19 vaccination. The origin of the receptors is a human donor who received a COVID-19 vaccine.

The chain employs TRBV28 and TRBJ1-1; TRBD1 might be the D (6 bases). The germline CDR1 and CDR2 sequences are MDHEN and SYDVKM. This CDR3 is built from 15 residues. V lost 5 bases to trimming and J lost 3 bases, with 16 bases between them. CDR3 nucleotides: TGTGCCAGCAGTCGTGGGGGGACACCCCACACTGAAGCTTTCTTT. It codes for CASSRGGTPHTEAFF.

The CDR3 DNA is TGCGCCAGCACCGGACAGGGGACCAACTATGGCTACACCTTC. It yields the protein CASTGQGTNYGYTF. The chain links TRBV10-2 to TRBJ1-2; 9 bases match TRBD1. Per the germline V gene, CDR1 is WSHSY and CDR2 is SAAADI. Unmatched junction bases numbered 5, after V lost 7 bases and J lost 2 bases. This CDR3 is 14 amino acids long.

V gene TRBV9 combines with J gene TRBJ2-2; D possibly matches TRBD1 or TRBD2 (5 bases each). Trimming removed 4 bases from V and 1 base from J, with 8 bases in between. The CDR3 is 14 amino acids. Germline-derived CDR1 and CDR2 are SGDLS and YYNGEE. The CDR3 is CASSLGGNTGELFF. Here the CDR3 DNA reads TGTGCCAGCAGCCTTGGGGGGAACACCGGGGAGCTGTTTTTT.

The chain links TRBV11-2 to TRBJ2-3; 9 bases match TRBD2. Germline-derived CDR1 and CDR2 are SGHAT and FQNNGV. The CDR3 sequence is 16 residues long. The V segment lost 1 base and the J segment 0 bases; nucleotides outside the gene matches: 2. CDR3 loop: CASSLVAGGSTDTQYF. In nucleotides, the CDR3 is TGTGCCAGCAGCTTAGTTGCGGGGGGGAGCACAGATACGCAGTATTTT. The full variable domain, with the rest looked up from reference TRBV11-2 and TRBJ2-3, is EAGVAQSPRYKIIEKRQSVAFWCNPISGHATLYWYQQILGQGPKLLIQFQNNGVVDDSQLPKDRFSAERLKGVDSTLKIQPAKLEDSAVYLCASSLVAGGSTDTQYFGPGTRLTVL.

This clone is a singleton in its sample. This chain uses TRBV7-2 with TRBJ2-1; tentatively, D is TRBD1 or TRBD2 (5 bases each). Trimming pared 5 bases from V and 3 bases from J, leaving 11 bases between. CDR3 length: 14 residues. Germline CDR1 reads SGHTA; CDR2 reads FQGNSA. In DNA, the CDR3 is TGTGCCAGCAGCGTGGGACCCGGCTACAATGAGCAGTTCTTC. This translates into CASSVGPGYNEQFF.

The genes are TRBV7-9 and TRBJ2-1; no reliable D call. Germline V lookup: CDR1 SEHNR, CDR2 FQNEAQ (reference sequence). This CDR3 spans 13 amino acids. Deletions cut 1 base from V and 6 bases from J, with 7 bases between. CDR3 nucleotides: TGTGCCAGCAGCTTAGGCTTGGCCAATGAGCAGTTCTTC. Amino acid sequence: CASSLGLANEQFF.

The V gene is TRBV2, the J gene TRBJ2-3; 10 positions match TRBD2. J gave up 0 bases and V 3 bases, and 6 bases lay outside the gene matches. Germline V lookup: CDR1 SNHLY, CDR2 FYNNEI. The CDR3 spans 17 residues. CDR3 residues: CASSDLAGAISTDTQYF. The CDR3 nucleotides read TGTGCCAGCAGTGATCTAGCGGGGGCCATTAGCACAGATACGCAGTATTTT.

The rearrangement uses TRBV5-1 and TRBJ2-2; no clear D gene. From germline, CDR1 is SGHRS and CDR2 YFSETQ. With 5 bases removed from V and 2 bases from J, the gap between germline ends came to 7 bases. The CDR3 has 13 amino acids. The DNA of the CDR3 is TGCGCCAGCAGACCACATAACACCGGGGAGCTGTTTTTT. Its protein is CASRPHNTGELFF.

The rearrangement uses TRBV5-4 and TRBJ2-5; a possible D gene is TRBD1 (6 bases). The CDR3 length is 15 residues. Germline V gene data show CDR1 as SGHNT and CDR2 as YYREEE (reference sequence). The V and J ends lost 0 bases and 1 base respectively, with 10 bases between them. The CDR3 loop reads CASSLALGGQETQYF. The CDR3, as DNA: TGTGCCAGCAGCTTGGCCCTAGGGGGCCAAGAGACCCAGTACTTC.

This sequence joins TRBV2 and TRBJ2-5; D unresolved. This CDR3 is built from 11 residues. Germline V gene lookup returns CDR1 SNHLY and CDR2 FYNNEI. V was cut by 8 bases and J by 6 bases, with 10 bases left in between. CDR3: CASGLEKTQYF. The DNA for the CDR3 is TGTGCCAGCGGGTTGGAGAAGACCCAGTACTTC.